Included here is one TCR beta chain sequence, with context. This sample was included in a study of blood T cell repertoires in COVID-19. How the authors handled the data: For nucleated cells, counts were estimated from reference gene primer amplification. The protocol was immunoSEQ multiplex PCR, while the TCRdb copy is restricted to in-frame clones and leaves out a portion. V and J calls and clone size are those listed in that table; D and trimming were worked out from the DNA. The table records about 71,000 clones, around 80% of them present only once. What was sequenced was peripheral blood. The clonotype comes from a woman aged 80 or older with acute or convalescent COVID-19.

The CDR3 protein is CASSVATGNTGELFF. The CDR3 DNA follows: TGTGCCAGCAGCGTAGCGACTGGAAACACCGGGGAGCTGTTTTTT. The V call is TRBV9, the J call TRBJ2-2, with unresolved D. The CDR3 totals 15 residues. Trimming stripped 0 bases from V and 2 bases from J, with 8 bases between. Per germline, CDR1 SGDLS and CDR2 YYNGEE.